The present entry profiles one T cell receptor beta chain with its context. No antigen is known for it. One end of the junction is discordant with germline, which a read error may explain. This sample was included in a study of cytomegalovirus exposure and HLA in healthy donors (dated by TCRdb to 2016 to 2017). The study in broad terms: An earlier analysis of 550 to 700 of the donors reported approximately 270 Gb of sequence data and roughly 110 million unique TCR beta sequences from some 180 million T cells. Roughly 320 gigabases of sequencing data and about 92 million unique TCR sequences made up an early release that covered approximately 620 HLA-typed donors. Among the roughly 400 genotyped donors, approximately 77% belonged to the genetic ancestry cluster associated with self-reported Caucasian donors. The study aimed to test whether signatures of past pathogen exposure could be identified by cataloging public T cell receptors. The study profiled the T cell repertoires of some 610 subjects by immunosequencing and related them to cytomegalovirus serostatus. A separate validation cohort of some 130 different subjects was used in addition to the roughly 720-subject first cohort. To predict cytomegalovirus infection status, the study brought together high-throughput TCR immunosequencing, statistical association of individual TCRs with disease status, and machine learning. In a later analysis, previously published TCR beta repertoires from fewer than 750 donors were re-analyzed and high-resolution HLA genotyping was added so that TCR occurrence patterns could be studied. Rather than using new phenotypic data, the later analysis identified candidate immune exposures from TCR beta sequences and from how often those sequences occurred across donors. An earlier analysis of several hundred of the donors applied high-throughput TCR beta sequencing to assess whether each TCR beta V gene segment acted as functional or pseudogenic. Alongside the repertoire data, information on donor age, sex, ethnicity and CMV serostatus was compiled. A later genetic analysis used genome-wide SNP genotypes for about 65% of the 666 donors, treating that subset as a discovery cohort. All discovery cohort repertoires had been generated using a single sequencing platform. Class I and class II HLA loci were covered by the typing at four-digit resolution. The number of donors typed differed by locus, with about 629-630 for A, B, C, DRB1 and DQB1, approximately 500 for DQA1, over 600 for DPA1, and some 450 for DPB1. Several DR-DQ haplotypes were handled as single units for association and clustering because linkage in the cohort was strong. Among a few hundred genotyped donors of the cohort, an average of around 240,000 unique TCR beta nucleotide sequences were sequenced per donor, approximately 20% of them non-productive. The investigation overall reported the following: In a later analysis, most CMV-associated TCR beta chains were found to appear HLA-restricted, with HLA associations seemingly driven largely by CMV exposure. In a later analysis, several top co-occurrence clusters were reported to appear linked to parvovirus B19, influenza, CMV and Epstein-Barr virus. Fewer than 20 rarely observed V segments, including chromosome 9 orphons, were excluded from the earlier analysis of several hundred of the donors because counts were too low. Because some donors lacked HLA typing at each locus, the association tests relied only on the typed subset. The sequencing pipeline was judged likely to have produced a cluster of highly shared sequence variants as a technical artifact. The presence/absence analyses assumed that sequencing depth was roughly uniform across donors, and that assumption may not be true. V-gene and J-gene trimming of TCR beta chains was associated with a missense DCLRE1C variant in a later genetic analysis, and the association was replicated in an independent cohort. It was suggested by the authors that the approach could potentially be generalized to other disease states and immunological phenotypes. A later analysis found that HLA-associated TCR beta chains were more clonally expanded and had lower generation probabilities than equally common non-associated chains. Correlated functional status among segregating V segments might be attributable to linkage disequilibrium, but an unknown experimental factor could not be ruled out. Cytomegalovirus status was reported to be diagnosed by the classifier with high specificity and sensitivity in both the original and validation cohorts. In a later analysis, the rate of TCR association differed among HLA loci, with DRB1 alleles having the most associated TCRs and HLA-C alleles having the fewest. A further reported finding was that TCR beta sequences accurately predicted the HLA-A and HLA-B alleles for most subjects in the first cohort. At a false discovery rate of 0.05, a later analysis linked approximately 18,000 TCR beta sequences to specific HLA alleles. Three of the identified cytomegalovirus-associated TCR beta chains were confirmed in vitro to be specific for cytomegalovirus antigens. An earlier analysis of approximately 500 of the donors showed that most TCR beta V segments appeared in productive rearrangements either about 87% or about 30% of the time, which broadly matched IMGT annotations. The cohort was sequenced for TCR beta chains only, and without alpha or paired-chain data the features that could be detected were limited. For the cohort, immune exposure information was limited to CMV serostatus. Across donors, most TCR sequences were observed very rarely, whereas some public TCRs were present in many individuals. According to a later genetic analysis, donors in an Asian-associated ancestry cluster had fewer N-insertions in productive TCRs than the roughly 700-donor mean. The 87-base-pair reads could not distinguish some IMGT-functional V segments, including TRBV6-2 and TRBV6-3, so those segments were excluded. Strong co-occurrence of HLA alleles, especially DR and DQ, made assigning TCR associations to individual alleles difficult. The study listed 150 to 200 TCR beta chains as associated with cytomegalovirus.

The cohort comprised fewer than 700 healthy bone marrow donors. Cohort members were all nominally healthy when sampled, although unrecorded immune exposures were likely present. The donor was CMV seropositive and was included in the group of 250 to 350 seropositive cohort members. Each donor provided a peripheral blood sample, and peripheral blood mononuclear cells were used for TCR beta sequencing. The Qiagen DNeasy Blood Extraction Kit was used to extract genomic DNA from the blood cell samples. The library relied on the immunoSEQ multiplex PCR assay. A mixture of 60 forward primers for TCR Vbeta segments and 13 reverse primers for TCR Jbeta segments was used in the multiplex PCR. Amplification of the CDR3 region of rearranged TCR beta genes was performed with a multiplex PCR assay on genomic DNA. Amplified TCR beta libraries were sequenced as 87-base-pair reads on the Illumina HiSeq System. From the authors' description of their analysis: In a later analysis, some 80 million unique TCR beta chains were counted across the 500 to 850 repertoires, and roughly 9.9 million of these chains were shared by at least two donors. To remove PCR and sequencing errors, raw reads were error-corrected and collapsed into unique sequences using a nearest-neighbor algorithm that merged closely related sequences. V, D and J gene segments were assigned by aligning CDR3 sequences to IMGT reference sequences. For a sequence to be retained, at least a six-nucleotide match to both a V gene segment and a J gene segment was required. Rearrangements were called productive when the CDR3 lacked stop codons and stayed in frame with V and J; all others were non-productive. Following IMGT convention, CDR3 was defined as the stretch from the second conserved V-encoded cysteine to the conserved J-encoded phenylalanine. Sequences without an unambiguous match to a single V gene segment were excluded from the earlier analysis of a few hundred of the donors. In an earlier analysis of some 590 of the donors, a V segment was called functional when productive rearrangements were above 56.7%, and segregating when the standard deviation between donors exceeded 5%. To diagnose cytomegalovirus status from the catalog of TCR beta chain sequences, a statistical classification framework was built. V and J gene assignment, in a later analysis, came from comparing TCR nucleotide sequences with IMGT/GENE-DB human TR gene sequences. In a later analysis, CDR3 sequences and most-parsimonious VDJ recombination scenarios were assigned using the TCRdist pipeline. In a later analysis, every TCR beta chain was defined by the combination of its CDR3 amino acid sequence and its V-gene family, and reads without a unique V-gene family were dropped. A later analysis removed roughly 590 highly shared, low-generation-probability nucleotide sequences to deal with suspected cross-contamination and a sequencing artifact. In a later analysis, a clonal expansion index was calculated for each public chain from normalized within-repertoire ranks of inferred template counts. Generation probabilities in a later analysis came from a VDJ recombination model fitted to out-of-frame rearrangements, and those results were checked against IGoR. Hypergeometric tests were used in a later analysis to score TCR-TCR, TCR-HLA and TCR-CMV co-occurrence, with a repertoire-size bias correction applied to the TCR pairs. In a later analysis, false discovery rates were estimated by permuting HLA or CMV assignments 20 times. A later analysis grouped co-occurring TCRs with DBSCAN, adding TCRdist sequence similarity when clustering within HLA-allele-positive subsets. For co-occurrence clustering, repertoires with fewer than 30,000 or more than 120,000 public chains were excluded, along with four to six repertoires with anomalous nucleotide sharing. TCRdb holds this immuneACCESS table with in-frame rearrangements only. Some clones are missing; in checked studies, unresolved V genes explain under half, and the rest has no known cause. V, J and clone size are taken as reported in that table, and D and trimming were inferred from the DNA itself. Across this sample there are 110,000 or so clones, with 77% seen only once. The top ten constitute 9.5% to 12% of the sample.

The germline V gene (reference sequence) provides CDR1 LNHDA and CDR2 SQIVND. The CDR3 holds 13 amino acids from the cysteine to the phenylalanine. The read is trimmed to its CDR3 DNA, 39 bases read in frame from base 1. This TCR was sampled from a man aged 35 to 55 in good health and CMV-seropositive. The chain is assembled from TRBV19 and TRBJ2-5, with 7 junctional bases fitting TRBD1. Sequencing used PBMCs. The CDR3 here reads CASSLDRVETQYF. The DNA is as follows: TGTGCCAGTAGTCTAGACAGGGTGGAGACCCAGTACTTC.